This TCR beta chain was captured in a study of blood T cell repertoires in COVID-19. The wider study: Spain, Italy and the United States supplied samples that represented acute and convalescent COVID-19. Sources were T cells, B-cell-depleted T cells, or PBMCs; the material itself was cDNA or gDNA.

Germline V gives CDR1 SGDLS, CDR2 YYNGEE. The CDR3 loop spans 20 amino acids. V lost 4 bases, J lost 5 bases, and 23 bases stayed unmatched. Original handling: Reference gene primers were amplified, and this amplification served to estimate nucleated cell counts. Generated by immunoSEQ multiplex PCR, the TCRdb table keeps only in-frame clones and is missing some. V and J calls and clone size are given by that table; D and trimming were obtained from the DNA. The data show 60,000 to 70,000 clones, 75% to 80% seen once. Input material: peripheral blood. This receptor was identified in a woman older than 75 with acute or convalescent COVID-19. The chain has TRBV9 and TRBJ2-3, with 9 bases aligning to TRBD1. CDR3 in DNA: TGTGCCAGCAGCCTAGCTCGAGCCATTTCGGGACAGGGCTTTGGAGATACGCAGTATTTT. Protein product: CASSLARAISGQGFGDTQYF.